Reported below is one T cell receptor (beta chain). This table comes from immunoSEQ multiplex PCR, and its TCRdb copy is limited to in-frame clones, with some not included. The sample shows some 350,000 clones, around 90% of them seen only once. Cohorts were assigned according to the clinical history that participants reported. This sample is drawn from a study of blood T cell repertoires in COVID-19. The overall study: Sites in the United States, Italy and Spain provided acute and convalescent COVID-19 samples.

After removal of 5 bases from V and 6 bases from J, the junction contained 7 bases not matched to a gene. This CDR3 comprises 16 residues. CDR1 is SEHNR and CDR2 is FQNEAQ in the germline V gene (reference sequence). The gene calls are TRBV7-9 and TRBJ1-6; 10 bases align to TRBD1. The TCR was taken from a man aged 25-45 years who had recovered from COVID-19. Sample: PBMCs or T cells enriched from blood (not recorded which). CDR3 protein: CASSETGGLGNSPLHF. DNA for the CDR3: TGTGCCAGCAGCGAGACAGGGGGCTTAGGTAATTCACCCCTCCACTTT.